This T cell receptor (beta chain) was sequenced for a study of Tregs in tolerant kidney transplant recipients. As regards this clone: Its antigen is unknown.

Study-level findings and limits: Tregs expanded with activated donor B cells seemed most donor-specific.

Data came from immunoSEQ multiplex PCR; TCRdb stores just in-frame clones and leaves some out. The sample comprises more than 90,000 clones, roughly 92% of which are singletons, and more than 0.5% rests with the top ten. Looked up from germline, CDR1 is SGHNT and CDR2 is YYREEE (reference sequence). Trimming cost V 4 bases and J 8 bases; bases outside gene matches: 12. This CDR3 region has 16 residues. The material sequenced was CD4+ T cells from blood. This rearrangement joins TRBV5-4 to TRBJ1-4; 9 bases match TRBD1. The clonotype was recovered from a human donor in good health. The CDR3 is CASSVGGQGWGEKLFF. The DNA of the CDR3 is TGTGCCAGCAGCGTTGGGGGACAGGGCTGGGGCGAAAAACTGTTTTTT.